This T cell receptor (beta chain) was found in a study of blood T cell repertoires in COVID-19. The CDR3 length is 14 residues. Trimming stripped 2 bases from V and 0 bases from J, with 5 bases between. CDR1 and CDR2 from the germline V gene are SGDLS and YYNGEE. As handled by the study authors: The authors estimated nucleated cell counts from reference gene primer amplification. Sequencing used immunoSEQ multiplex PCR; TCRdb keeps in-frame clones, though not all of them. The D gene and trimming were derived from the DNA, and the V and J assignments and clone size from that table. The sample holds about 210,000 clones, 81% seen once. The age range of participants was about 18 to 100 years, with residence in about two dozen US areas.

The sequencing input was PBMCs or T cells enriched from blood (not recorded which). The V and J genes are TRBV9 and TRBJ2-2; D is uncertain. This receptor was taken from a woman aged 45-65 years with acute COVID-19. CDR3 nucleotides: TGTGCCAGCAGCGTCTCCCCGAACACCGGGGAGCTGTTTTTT. Encoded protein: CASSVSPNTGELFF.